This TCR beta chain emerged from a study of long-term antiretroviral therapy in people with HIV. General study points: Clonal populations expanded prior to ART predominated within the repertoire at all time points.

On this clone: Antigen unknown.

CDR3 length equals 13 residues. Germline V gene sequence: CDR1 KGHSH, CDR2 LQKENI. V lost 4 bases, J lost 0 bases, and 6 bases lay in between. Running of the v3.0 immunoSEQ assay took place at survey level. Assay: immunoSEQ multiplex PCR; the TCRdb copy retains only in-frame clones and omits some. The sample yields 20,000 or so clones, 87% seen once. The J gene is TRBJ1-1, the V gene TRBV18; D might be TRBD1 (5 bases). The TCR comes from a man younger than 35 with HIV. The sequencing here drew on unsorted PBMCs, taken 2.1 years after starting antiretroviral therapy. CDR3 region: CASSQGLNTEAFF. The CDR3 coding sequence is TGTGCCAGCTCACAGGGGCTGAACACTGAAGCTTTCTTT.